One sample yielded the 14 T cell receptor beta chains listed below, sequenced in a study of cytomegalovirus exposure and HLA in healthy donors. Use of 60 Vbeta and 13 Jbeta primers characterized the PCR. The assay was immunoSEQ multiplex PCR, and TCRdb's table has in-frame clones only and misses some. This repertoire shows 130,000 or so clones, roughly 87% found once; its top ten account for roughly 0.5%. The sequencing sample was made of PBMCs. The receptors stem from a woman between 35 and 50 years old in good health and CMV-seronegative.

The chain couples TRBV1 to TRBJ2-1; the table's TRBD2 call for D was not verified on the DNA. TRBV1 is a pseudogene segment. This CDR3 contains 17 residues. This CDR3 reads CTSTGLAGQFSYNEQFF. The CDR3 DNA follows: TGCACCAGCACCGGACTAGCGGGACAGTTCTCCTACAATGAGCAGTTCTTC.

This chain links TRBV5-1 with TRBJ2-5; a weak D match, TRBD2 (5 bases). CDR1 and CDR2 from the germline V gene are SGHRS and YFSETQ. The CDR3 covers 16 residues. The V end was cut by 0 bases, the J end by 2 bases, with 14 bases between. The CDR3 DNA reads TGCGCCAGCAGCTTGGCGGACGGCGGGCTTCAAGAGACCCAGTACTTC. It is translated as CASSLADGGLQETQYF.

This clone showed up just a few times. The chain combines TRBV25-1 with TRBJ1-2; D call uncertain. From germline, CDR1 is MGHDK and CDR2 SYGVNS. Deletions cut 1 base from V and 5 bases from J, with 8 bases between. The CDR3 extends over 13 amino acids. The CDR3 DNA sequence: TGTGCCAGCAGTGAATCGGGGTTTTATGGCTACACCTTC. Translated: CASSESGFYGYTF.

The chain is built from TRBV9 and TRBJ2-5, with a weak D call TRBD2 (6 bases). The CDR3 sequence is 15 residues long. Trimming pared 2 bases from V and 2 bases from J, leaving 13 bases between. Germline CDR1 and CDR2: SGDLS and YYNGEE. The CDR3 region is CASSVTGGLQETQYF. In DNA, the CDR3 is TGTGCCAGCAGCGTTACGGGCGGACTACAAGAGACCCAGTACTTC.

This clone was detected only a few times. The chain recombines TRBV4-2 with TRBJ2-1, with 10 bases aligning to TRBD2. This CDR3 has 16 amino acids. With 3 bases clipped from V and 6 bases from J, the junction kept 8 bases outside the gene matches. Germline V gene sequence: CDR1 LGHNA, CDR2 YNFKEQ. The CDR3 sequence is CASSQRIAGGSNEQFF. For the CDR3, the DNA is TGTGCCAGCAGCCAGAGAATAGCGGGAGGTAGCAATGAGCAGTTCTTC.

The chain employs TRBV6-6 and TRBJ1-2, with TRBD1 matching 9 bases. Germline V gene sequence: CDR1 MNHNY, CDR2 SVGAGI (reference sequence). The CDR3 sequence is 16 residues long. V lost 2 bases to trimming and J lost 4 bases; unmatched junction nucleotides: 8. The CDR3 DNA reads TGTGCCAGCAGTTACCCGGGACAGGGAGCCGCCTATGGCTACACCTTC. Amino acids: CASSYPGQGAAYGYTF.

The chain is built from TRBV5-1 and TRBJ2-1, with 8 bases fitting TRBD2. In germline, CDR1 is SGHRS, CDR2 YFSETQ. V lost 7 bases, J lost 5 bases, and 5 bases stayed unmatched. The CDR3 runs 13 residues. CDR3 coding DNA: TGCGCCAGCTCTAGCGGGTGGAACAATGAGCAGTTCTTC. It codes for CASSSGWNNEQFF.

The CDR3 reads CASSTWTGGTDTQYF. DNA for the CDR3: TGCGCCAGCAGCACCTGGACAGGGGGCACAGATACGCAGTATTTT. V gene TRBV5-1 combines with J gene TRBJ2-3, with TRBD1 identical over 9 bases. Germline values: CDR1 SGHRS, CDR2 YFSETQ. V lost 4 bases, J lost 1 base, and 4 bases stayed unmatched. This CDR3 contains 15 residues. The full variable domain, in which reference TRBV5-1 and TRBJ2-3 provide the parts outside the CDR3, is KAGVTQTPRYLIKTRGQQVTLSCSPISGHRSVSWYQQTPGQGLQFLFEYFSETQRNKGNFPGRFSGRQFSNSRSEMNVSTLELGDSALYLCASSTWTGGTDTQYFGPGTRLTVL.

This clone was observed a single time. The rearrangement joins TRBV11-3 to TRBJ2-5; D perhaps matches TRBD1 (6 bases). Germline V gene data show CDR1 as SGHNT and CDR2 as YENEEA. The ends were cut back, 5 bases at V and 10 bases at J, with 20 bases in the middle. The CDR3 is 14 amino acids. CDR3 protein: CASSPLLQGVGQYF. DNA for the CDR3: TGTGCCAGCAGCCCACTCCTACAGGGCGTCGGCCAGTACTTC.

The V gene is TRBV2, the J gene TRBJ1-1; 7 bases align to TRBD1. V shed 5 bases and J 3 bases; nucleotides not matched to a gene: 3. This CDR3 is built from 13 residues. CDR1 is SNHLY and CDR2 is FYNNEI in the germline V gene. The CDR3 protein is CASSLGQDTEAFF. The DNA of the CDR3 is TGTGCCAGCAGTCTCGGACAGGACACTGAAGCTTTCTTT.

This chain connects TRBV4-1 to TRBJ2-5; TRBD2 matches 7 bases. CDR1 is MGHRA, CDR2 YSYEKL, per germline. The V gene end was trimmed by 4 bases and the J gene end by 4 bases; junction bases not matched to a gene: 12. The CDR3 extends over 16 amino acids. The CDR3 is CASSRGSSGGIETQYF. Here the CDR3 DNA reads TGCGCCAGCAGCCGTGGCTCTAGCGGAGGGATAGAGACCCAGTACTTC.

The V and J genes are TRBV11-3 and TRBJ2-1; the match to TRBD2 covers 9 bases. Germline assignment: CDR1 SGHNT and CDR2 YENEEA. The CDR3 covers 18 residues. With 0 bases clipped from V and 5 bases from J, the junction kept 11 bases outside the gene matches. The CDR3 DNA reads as TGTGCCAGCAGCTTAGATAGCGGCGGGAGGGTGTATCACAATGAGCAGTTCTTC. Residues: CASSLDSGGRVYHNEQFF.

CDR3 sequence reads: CASSLEWAPGNSFEAFF. The CDR3 DNA reads TGTGCCAGCAGCTTGGAGTGGGCCCCAGGAAATTCCTTTGAAGCTTTCTTT. The V gene is TRBV5-6, the J gene TRBJ1-1; no clear D gene. The length of the CDR3 is 17 residues. The germline V gene encodes CDR1 SGHDT and CDR2 YYEEEE. Trimming took 0 bases from V and 7 from J, leaving 22 bases between them.

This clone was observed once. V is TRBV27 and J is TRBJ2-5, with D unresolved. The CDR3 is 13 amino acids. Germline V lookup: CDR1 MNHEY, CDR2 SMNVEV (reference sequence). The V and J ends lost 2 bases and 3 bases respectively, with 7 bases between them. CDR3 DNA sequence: TGTGCCAGCAGTTTAGTCAGTAAAGAGACCCAGTACTTC. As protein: CASSLVSKETQYF.